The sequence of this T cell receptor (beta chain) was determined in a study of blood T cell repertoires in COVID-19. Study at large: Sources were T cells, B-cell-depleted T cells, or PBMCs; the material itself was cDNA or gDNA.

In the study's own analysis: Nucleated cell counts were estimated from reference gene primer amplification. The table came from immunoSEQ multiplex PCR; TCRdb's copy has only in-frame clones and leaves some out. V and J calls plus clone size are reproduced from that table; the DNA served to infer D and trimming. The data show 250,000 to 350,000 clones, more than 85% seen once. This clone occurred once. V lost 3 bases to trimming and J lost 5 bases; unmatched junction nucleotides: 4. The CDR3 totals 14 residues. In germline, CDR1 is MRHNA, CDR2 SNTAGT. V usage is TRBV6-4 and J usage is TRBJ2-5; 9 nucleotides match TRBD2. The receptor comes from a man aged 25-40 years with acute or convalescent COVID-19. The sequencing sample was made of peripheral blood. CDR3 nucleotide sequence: TGTGCCAGCAGTGAAGGAAGCGGGGGGGAGACCCAGTACTTC. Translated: CASSEGSGGETQYF.